The 16 T cell receptor beta chains presented below share a single source sample, sequenced in a study of identical twins. TCRdb reanalysed the 5' RACE reads using MiXCR and keeps one entry per CDR3 protein. The sample yields around 370,000 distinct CDR3 sequences, approximately 9.1% seen once. Material: naive T cells sorted from blood. The receptors stem from a woman between 45 and 65 years old in good health.

This chain joins TRBV10-3 and TRBJ1-2; D is undetermined. Trimming removed 2 bases from V and 2 bases from J, with 18 bases in between. This CDR3 contains 17 residues. Per the germline V gene, CDR1 is ENHRY and CDR2 is SYGVKD. CDR3 region: CAISEPLVTRTNYGYTF. CDR3 nucleotide sequence: TGTGCCATCAGTGAGCCGCTCGTGACTAGGACGAACTATGGCTACACCTTC.

A few counts support this clonotype. The rearrangement uses TRBV24-1 and TRBJ2-2; no clear D. V lost 2 bases to trimming and J lost 9 bases, with 3 bases between them. The length of the CDR3 is 11 residues. CDR1 is KGHDR and CDR2 is SFDVKD in the germline V gene. The CDR3 here is CATSDYRELFF. The CDR3 nucleotides are TGTGCCACCAGTGATTATCGGGAGCTGTTTTTT.

The chain employs TRBV19 and TRBJ2-4; perhaps TRBD2 as D (6 bases). Trimming stripped 7 bases from V and 1 base from J, with 20 bases between. This CDR3 region has 17 residues. Germline-derived CDR1 and CDR2 are LNHDA and SQIVND (reference sequence). The CDR3 spells CASMPKTLGSAKNIQYF. In DNA form, the CDR3 reads TGTGCCAGTATGCCTAAAACGCTCGGGAGCGCCAAAAACATTCAGTACTTC.

This clonotype came up a few times. The genes are TRBV18 and TRBJ1-3; 7 nucleotides line up with TRBD1. The J segment lost 4 bases and the V segment lost 4 bases, leaving 4 bases of the junction unmatched. This CDR3 region has 14 residues. Germline V lookup: CDR1 KGHSH, CDR2 LQKENI. CDR3 protein: CASSQGAPGNTIYF. The CDR3 coding sequence is TGTGCCAGCTCACAGGGGGCGCCGGGAAACACCATATATTTT.

This clonotype has ten or more counts. This rearrangement joins TRBV10-2 to TRBJ1-1; D remains unclear. This CDR3 has 14 amino acids. Trimming removed 9 bases from V and 2 bases from J, with 16 bases in between. CDR1 is WSHSY, CDR2 SAAADI, per germline. The CDR3, as DNA: TGCGCCAGTTCACTTCCAGGCGATAACACTGAAGCTTTCTTT. Amino acids: CASSLPGDNTEAFF.

The V and J genes are TRBV20-1 and TRBJ2-1; 10 nucleotides agree with TRBD2. The ends lost 3 bases at V and 12 bases at J; junction bases unmatched: 11. Germline CDR1 reads DFQATT; CDR2 reads SNEGSKA (reference sequence). This CDR3 region has 14 residues. CDR3 DNA: TGCAGTGCTAGGTCGGCTAGCGGGAGTTGGTGGCAGTTCTTC. Translation gives CSARSASGSWWQFF.

This clonotype has only a few counts. V and J are TRBV7-8 and TRBJ2-3, with D possibly called TRBD1 or TRBD2 (5 bases each). The V and J ends lost 5 bases and 2 bases respectively, with 14 bases between them. The CDR3 has 15 amino acids. CDR1 and CDR2 (germline): SGHVS, FQNEAQ. CDR3 in amino acids: CASSLALGTTDTQYF. As DNA, the CDR3 is TGTGCCAGCAGCCTTGCTCTAGGGACCACAGATACGCAGTATTTT.

The chain recombines TRBV18 with TRBJ2-5; the match to TRBD1 covers 7 bases. V was pared by 3 bases and J by 5 bases, with 9 bases of the junction left unmatched. The CDR3 runs 15 residues. Germline-derived CDR1 and CDR2 are KGHSH and LQKENI. The CDR3 loop reads CASSPPGTAVETQYF. In DNA, the CDR3 is TGTGCCAGCTCACCGCCCGGGACAGCTGTGGAGACCCAGTACTTC.

The chain has TRBV7-9 and TRBJ2-5; 9 positions agree with TRBD1. V dropped 4 bases and J dropped 5; count of bases not matched to a gene: 5. Germline V gene lookup returns CDR1 SEHNR and CDR2 FQNEAQ (reference sequence). The length of the CDR3 is 14 residues. For the CDR3, the DNA is TGTGCCAGCAGCTCCTGGGACAGGGAGGAGACCCAGTACTTC. As protein: CASSSWDREETQYF.

This clonotype was counted a few times. The chain carries TRBV12-3 or TRBV12-4 and TRBJ2-5; the D gene could be TRBD1 or TRBD2 (5 bases each). The CDR3 runs 14 residues. V shed 7 bases and J shed 4 bases, with 16 bases lying between them. This chain's CDR3 is CASTWGSPAETQYF. The CDR3 DNA reads TGTGCCAGCACCTGGGGGAGTCCAGCAGAGACCCAGTACTTC.

This clonotype occurred many times. The rearrangement links TRBV5-1 to TRBJ1-1; 8 nucleotides agree with TRBD1. This CDR3 spans 12 amino acids. Germline CDR1 is SGHRS and CDR2 is YFSETQ. The V segment lost 5 bases and the J segment 8 bases; nucleotides outside the gene matches: 5. CDR3 sequence (DNA): TGCGCCAGCAGATTCGGACAGGGAGAAGCTTTCTTT. Translated: CASRFGQGEAFF.

V and J are TRBV7-8 and TRBJ2-5, with 9 nucleotides matching TRBD1. Germline-derived CDR1 and CDR2 are SGHVS and FQNEAQ. The CDR3 totals 16 residues. V gave up 5 bases and J gave up 4 bases; unmatched junction bases: 11. The CDR3 loop is CASSPRTGVVGETQYF. The CDR3 DNA reads TGTGCCAGCAGCCCTCGGACAGGGGTCGTTGGAGAGACCCAGTACTTC. Looking up the rest from reference TRBV7-8 and TRBJ2-5 gives the full variable domain: GAGVSQSPRYKVAKRGQDVALRCDPISGHVSLFWYQQALGQGPEFLTYFQNEAQLDKSGLPSDRFFAERPEGSVSTLKIQRTQQEDSAVYLCASSPRTGVVGETQYFGPGTRLLVL.

At least ten counts were recorded for this clonotype. V is TRBV12-3 or TRBV12-4 and J is TRBJ1-2; a possible D gene is TRBD1 (5 bases). CDR3 length equals 13 residues. V lost 7 bases, J lost 8 bases, and 17 bases lay in between. The CDR3 sequence: CASTLGRLEGYTF. The CDR3 coding sequence is TGTGCCAGCACCCTGGGGCGACTCGAGGGCTACACCTTC.

This clonotype was recorded a few times. The CDR3 DNA reads as TGTGCCAGCACCCTCCAAAGCGGGGCAGATACGCAGTATTTT. As protein: CASTLQSGADTQYF. This chain links TRBV7-9 with TRBJ2-3; 7 nucleotides match TRBD2. CDR3 length equals 14 residues. Germline-derived CDR1 and CDR2 are SEHNR and FQNEAQ (reference sequence). Trimming took 7 bases from V and 4 from J; bases not matched to a gene: 8. The whole variable domain, filled in from reference TRBV7-9 and TRBJ2-3, reads DTGVSQNPRHKITKRGQNVTFRCDPISEHNRLYWYRQTLGQGPEFLTYFQNEAQLEKSRLLSDRFSAERPKGSFSTLEIQRTEQGDSAMYLCASTLQSGADTQYFGPGTRLTVL.

This chain connects TRBV20-1 to TRBJ2-1, with 8 bases that match TRBD2. The CDR3 spans 13 residues. From germline, CDR1 is DFQATT and CDR2 SNEGSKA (reference sequence). V trimming: 4 bases; J trimming: 9 bases; junction bases outside the gene matches: 8. The chain's CDR3 is CSATGSGSIEQFF. The CDR3 coding sequence is TGCAGTGCTACTGGAAGCGGGAGTATTGAGCAGTTCTTC.

At least ten counts were recorded for this clonotype. This chain links TRBV27 with TRBJ2-2; D is undetermined. The CDR3 has 15 amino acids. Trimming left V 6 bases short and J 6 bases short, with 17 bases between. Germline CDR1 and CDR2: MNHEY and SMNVEV (reference sequence). The CDR3 coding sequence is TGTGCCAGCAGCTCCGGCACACAGACTTCCGGGGAGCTGTTTTTT. This encodes CASSSGTQTSGELFF.